This paragraph covers one TCR beta chain sequence. Its cognate antigen is unknown. TCRdb's copy holds only in-frame clones and misses some; the assay was immunoSEQ multiplex PCR. The table records some 80,000 clones, roughly 85% of them present only once. The length of the CDR3 is 15 residues. The J segment lost 0 bases and the V segment lost 4 bases, leaving 6 bases of the junction unmatched. Per germline, CDR1 SGHDT and CDR2 YYEEEE. The source of the sample is a study of a mutant IDH1 vaccine in newly diagnosed glioma. Turning to the study itself: In weeks 1, 3, 5, 7, 11, 15, 19 and 23, patients were vaccinated. Vaccination began 4-6 weeks post radiotherapy alone, or with temozolomide cycles. Treated individuals were approximately 62% male and around 40% female, averaging approximately 40 years of age. Before enrollment, the patients had been treated with radiotherapy alone, temozolomide alone, or both together. Most of them had received both.

Time point of the sample: week 23, last vaccination. Alongside topical imiquimod, each dose of vaccine comprised 300 ug of mutant IDH1 20-mer peptide. The sample was PBMCs, taken from a glioma patient whose treatment included an IDH1 peptide vaccine. The sequence came from a woman in her forties or fifties with glioma. The V and J genes are TRBV5-6 and TRBJ2-5, with 7 bases that match TRBD1. The CDR3 protein is CASSLTGLYQETQYF. In nucleotides, the CDR3 is TGTGCCAGCAGCCTGACAGGGTTGTACCAAGAGACCCAGTACTTC.